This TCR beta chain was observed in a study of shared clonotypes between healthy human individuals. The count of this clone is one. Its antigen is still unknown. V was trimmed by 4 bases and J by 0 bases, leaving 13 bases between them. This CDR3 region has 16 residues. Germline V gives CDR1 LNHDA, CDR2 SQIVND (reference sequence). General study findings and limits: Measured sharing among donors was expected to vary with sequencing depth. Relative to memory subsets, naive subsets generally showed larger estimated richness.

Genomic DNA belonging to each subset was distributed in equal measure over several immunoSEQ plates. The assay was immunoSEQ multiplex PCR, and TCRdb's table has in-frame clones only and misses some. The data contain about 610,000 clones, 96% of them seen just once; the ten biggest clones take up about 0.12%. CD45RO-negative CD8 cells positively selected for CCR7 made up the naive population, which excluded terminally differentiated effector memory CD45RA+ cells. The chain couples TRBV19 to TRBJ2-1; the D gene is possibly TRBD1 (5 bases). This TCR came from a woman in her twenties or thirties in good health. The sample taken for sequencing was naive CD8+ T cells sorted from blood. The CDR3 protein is CASSTGYTSSYNEQFF. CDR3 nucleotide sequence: TGTGCCAGTAGTACAGGGTACACGAGCTCCTACAATGAGCAGTTCTTC.